The rows below give T cell receptor beta chains drawn from one sample of a study of radiotherapy plus CTLA-4 blockade in lung cancer. Only in-frame clones appear in the TCRdb table, and some are missing; sequencing was by immunoSEQ multiplex PCR. The data contain approximately 94,000 clones, about four fifths of them singletons. Specimen: peripheral blood, collected from a patient treated with radiotherapy plus ipilimumab. The receptors come from a human donor with non-small cell lung cancer that progressed on radiotherapy plus ipilimumab. Both conserved end residues are part of each CDR3.

14	TRBJ1-4	TRBV9	CASSRGRVDEKLFF
15	TRBJ1-1	TRBV4-1	CASSPSPQGTIGAFF
15	TRBJ1-1	TRBV5-4	CASSPPGTGETEAFF
14	TRBJ2-2	TRBV5-1	CASSLLRETGELFF
15	TRBJ2-1	TRBV25-1	CASTGGINAYNEQFF
18	TRBJ2-5	TRBV9	CASSTRPRLGQGEAHQYF
17	TRBJ2-1	TRBV4-1	CASSQELLAGDYNEQFF
14	TRBJ1-1	TRBV28	CASSLQGLDTEAFF
16	TRBJ2-7	TRBV6-5	CASSYSTPGTVYEQYF
16	TRBJ2-5	TRBV7-9	CASSWGTGGTQETQYF